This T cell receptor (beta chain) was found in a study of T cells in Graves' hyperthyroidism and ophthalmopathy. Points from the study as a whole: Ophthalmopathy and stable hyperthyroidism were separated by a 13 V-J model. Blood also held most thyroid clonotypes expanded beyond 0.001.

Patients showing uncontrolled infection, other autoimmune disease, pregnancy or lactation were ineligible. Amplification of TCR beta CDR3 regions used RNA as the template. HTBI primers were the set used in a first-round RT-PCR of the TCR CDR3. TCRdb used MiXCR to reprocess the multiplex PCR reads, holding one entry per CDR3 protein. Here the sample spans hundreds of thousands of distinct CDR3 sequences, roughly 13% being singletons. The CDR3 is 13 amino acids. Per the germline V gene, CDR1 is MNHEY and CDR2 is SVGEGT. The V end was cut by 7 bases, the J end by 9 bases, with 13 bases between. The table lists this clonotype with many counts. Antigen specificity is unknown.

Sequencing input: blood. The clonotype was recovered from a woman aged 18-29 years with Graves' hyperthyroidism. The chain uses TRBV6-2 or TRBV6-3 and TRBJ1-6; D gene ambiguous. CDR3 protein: CASTSQLTSPLHF. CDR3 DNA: TGTGCCAGCACCTCGCAGCTTACTTCACCCCTCCACTTT.